This T cell receptor (beta chain) was observed in a study of blood T cell repertoires in COVID-19. Followed longitudinally, the Seattle patients had been enrolled during active infection. The germline gives CDR1 SGHTA, CDR2 FQGTGA. CDR3 length equals 13 residues. The V end was cut by 5 bases, the J end by 8 bases, with 15 bases between. As originally analysed: Amplification with reference gene primers provided the estimates of nucleated cell counts. Libraries were prepared by immunoSEQ multiplex PCR; TCRdb keeps only in-frame clonotypes and omits some of them. The V and J calls and clone size were taken over from that table, and D and trimming were inferred from the DNA. The sample lists some 110,000 clones; 75% to 90% were seen once.

This TCR came from a woman of 80 years or more with COVID-19, enrolled during active disease. Source material: peripheral blood. V usage is TRBV7-3 and J usage is TRBJ1-1; no clear D gene. The CDR3 spells CASSPGVKGEAFF. For the CDR3, the DNA is TGTGCCAGCAGCCCGGGAGTAAAAGGGGAAGCTTTCTTT.